The rows below give T cell receptor beta chains drawn from one sample of a study of spatial heterogeneity in lung cancer. TCRdb re-called the 5' RACE reads with MiXCR, one entry per CDR3 protein. The table has around 120,000 distinct CDR3 sequences, 12% seen once. The starting material was PBMCs, obtained at follow-up. Receptors originate from a male donor with early-stage non-small cell lung cancer. CDR3s include the opening cysteine and the closing phenylalanine or tryptophan. Each record gives: V gene, D gene, clone size, J gene, CDR3 protein, CDR3 DNA. D genes are given only for firm matches. Size tells how often a clone was seen (once, few, many) or the class of an expanded clone, and some rows leave it out.

>TRBV9|.|many|TRBJ1-3
CASSVEGDSGNTIYF
TGTGCCAGCAGCGTAGAGGGGGACTCTGGAAACACCATATATTTT
>TRBV6-5|.|.|TRBJ2-7
CASSQGQYYEQYF
TGTGCCAGCAGCCAGGGGCAGTACTACGAGCAGTACTTC
>TRBV29-1|TRBD1|few|TRBJ2-7
CSVERGQGAKVEQYF
TGCAGCGTTGAGAGGGGGCAGGGGGCGAAGGTCGAGCAGTACTTC
>TRBV10-3|.|.|TRBJ1-5
CAISESGASYQPQHF
TGTGCCATCAGTGAGTCGGGGGCCTCTTATCAGCCCCAGCATTTT
>TRBV12-3/TRBV12-4|.|.|TRBJ1-5
CASRLDRTSNQPQHF
TGTGCCAGCAGACTCGACAGGACCTCGAATCAGCCCCAGCATTTT
>TRBV7-9|.|few|TRBJ2-7
CASSPEGGRFHEQYF
TGTGCCAGCAGCCCCGAGGGGGGGCGCTTCCACGAGCAGTACTTC
>TRBV7-2|.|.|TRBJ1-4
CASSSSGQKLLFF
TGTGCCAGCAGCTCCTCGGGGCAAAAGCTTCTGTTTTTT
>TRBV30|.|few|TRBJ1-1
CAWSAGTANTEAFF
TGTGCCTGGAGTGCCGGGACGGCGAACACTGAAGCTTTCTTT
>TRBV18|.|many|TRBJ2-7
CASSPSGREQYF
TGTGCCAGCTCACCGTCAGGGAGGGAGCAGTACTTC
>TRBV25-1|.|many|TRBJ1-2
CASHGRFPTNYGYTF
TGTGCCAGCCATGGGCGGTTCCCAACTAACTATGGCTACACCTTC
>TRBV21-1|.|few|TRBJ2-7
CASSKASDSEGPPYEQYF
TGTGCCAGCAGCAAAGCCTCAGACAGCGAGGGTCCCCCCTACGAGCAGTACTTC
>TRBV21-1|.|many|TRBJ1-2
CASRIPYGYTF
TGTGCCAGCAGGATTCCTTATGGCTACACCTTC
>TRBV5-1|.|.|TRBJ1-2
CASGEGGHGYTF
TGCGCCAGCGGGGAAGGGGGTCACGGCTACACCTTC
>TRBV20-1|TRBD2|.|TRBJ2-1
CSARELTSGEWGSYNEQFF
TGCAGTGCTAGAGAGCTGACTAGCGGGGAGTGGGGCTCCTACAATGAGCAGTTCTTC
>TRBV6-5|.|few|TRBJ1-1
CASSDSRTSFTEAFF
TGTGCCAGCAGTGACTCCCGAACCTCCTTTACTGAAGCTTTCTTT
>TRBV4-3|TRBD1|many|TRBJ2-3
CASSHTGGPGDTQYF
TGCGCCAGCAGCCACACAGGGGGTCCGGGAGATACGCAGTATTTT
>TRBV7-2|.|.|TRBJ1-5
CASSLPGAGQPQHF
TGTGCCAGCAGCTTACCAGGGGCTGGACAGCCCCAGCATTTT
>TRBV6-5|TRBD1|.|TRBJ1-6
CASSYSLVGGNSPLHF
TGTGCCAGCAGTTACTCGTTGGTAGGGGGCAATTCACCCCTCCACTTT
>TRBV20-1|TRBD1|few|TRBJ1-3
CSARVPGTGAVAGNTIYF
TGCAGTGCTAGAGTCCCTGGGACAGGGGCAGTGGCTGGAAACACCATATATTTT
>TRBV19|.|many|TRBJ1-5
CASSTSGGHINQPQHF
TGTGCCAGTAGTACATCGGGGGGCCATATCAATCAGCCCCAGCATTTT
>TRBV5-1|TRBD1|few|TRBJ2-7
CASGTGSSYEQYF
TGCGCCAGCGGGACAGGATCCTCCTACGAGCAGTACTTC
>TRBV4-3|TRBD2|many|TRBJ2-3
CASSSRTSGGGADTQYF
TGCGCCAGCAGCAGTCGGACTAGCGGGGGGGGCGCAGATACGCAGTATTTT
>TRBV6-2/TRBV6-3|.|few|TRBJ2-7
CASSYSIGSPRPYEQYF
TGTGCCAGCAGTTACTCGATCGGCAGCCCGAGACCCTACGAGCAGTACTTC
>TRBV7-9|.|many|TRBJ2-7
CASSFGQGGYEQYF
TGTGCCAGCAGCTTTGGGCAGGGAGGCTACGAGCAGTACTTC
>TRBV3-1|.|few|TRBJ1-6
CASSQDGRTLHF
TGTGCCAGCAGCCAAGATGGGCGGACCCTCCACTTT
>TRBV12-3/TRBV12-4|TRBD1|few|TRBJ1-5
CASWEGQGNQPQHF
TGTGCCAGCTGGGAGGGACAGGGGAATCAGCCCCAGCATTTT
>TRBV5-1|.|few|TRBJ2-6
CASSSAGAGANVLTF
TGCGCCAGCAGCTCCGCAGGTGCCGGGGCCAACGTCCTGACTTTC
>TRBV6-5|TRBD1|few|TRBJ1-2
CASSRQGVANYGYTF
TGTGCCAGCAGTCGACAGGGGGTAGCTAACTATGGCTACACCTTC
>TRBV5-6|.|few|TRBJ1-5
CASSVTGSNQPQHF
TGTGCCAGCAGCGTTACAGGTAGCAATCAGCCCCAGCATTTT
>TRBV20-1|TRBD1|few|TRBJ2-4
CSARTQGLAKNIQYF
TGCAGTGCTAGAACACAGGGGTTAGCCAAAAACATTCAGTACTTC
>TRBV5-4|.|.|TRBJ2-2
CASSLAASKGGELFF
TGTGCCAGCAGCTTGGCGGCCTCTAAGGGCGGGGAGCTGTTTTTT
>TRBV11-2|TRBD1|.|TRBJ1-5
CASSPRTGGVGQPQHF
TGTGCCAGCAGCCCGAGGACAGGGGGCGTCGGGCAGCCCCAGCATTTT
>TRBV3-1|.|.|TRBJ2-7
CASSQVIATEQYF
TGTGCCAGCAGCCAAGTAATAGCGACCGAGCAGTACTTC
>TRBV29-1|TRBD1|.|TRBJ2-7
CSVEGGQRYEQYF
TGCAGCGTTGAAGGGGGACAGCGCTACGAGCAGTACTTC
>TRBV29-1|.|many|TRBJ2-3
CSVESGRSNTQYF
TGCAGCGTTGAGTCAGGGAGGTCGAATACGCAGTATTTT
>TRBV27|.|.|TRBJ1-5
CASSLTGAGYSNQPQHF
TGTGCCAGCAGTTTAACAGGAGCGGGATATAGCAATCAGCCCCAGCATTTT
>TRBV29-1|TRBD1|many|TRBJ2-4
CSVSDRGYIQYF
TGCAGCGTTTCGGACAGGGGATACATTCAGTACTTC
>TRBV11-2|TRBD1|.|TRBJ1-2
CASNSRRGDYGYTF
TGTGCCAGCAACTCACGCAGGGGGGACTATGGCTACACCTTC